Only a few counts were recorded for the clone carrying this TCR beta chain. TCRdb re-called the 5' RACE reads through MiXCR, storing one row per CDR3 protein. Of tens of thousands of distinct CDR3 sequences listed, approximately 4.4% were seen once; the top ten hold 7% to 8.5%. Time point in this sample: sample taken at primary tumor resection. Sequencing covered unsorted whole RNA taken from tumor, nontumor lung or frozen PBMC. The record originates from a study of spatial heterogeneity in lung cancer. Trimming removed 1 base from V and 10 bases from J, with 8 bases in between. The CDR3 runs 13 residues. The V gene's germline CDR1 is LGHNT and CDR2 FRNRAP.

The chain links TRBV12-5 to TRBJ1-6; D uncertain. This clonotype was sampled from a male donor with early-stage non-small cell lung cancer. The sample consisted of PBMCs, taken at surgery. This CDR3 is CASGLALESPLHF. The CDR3 DNA reads TGTGCTAGTGGTTTGGCCCTTGAGTCACCCCTCCACTTT.